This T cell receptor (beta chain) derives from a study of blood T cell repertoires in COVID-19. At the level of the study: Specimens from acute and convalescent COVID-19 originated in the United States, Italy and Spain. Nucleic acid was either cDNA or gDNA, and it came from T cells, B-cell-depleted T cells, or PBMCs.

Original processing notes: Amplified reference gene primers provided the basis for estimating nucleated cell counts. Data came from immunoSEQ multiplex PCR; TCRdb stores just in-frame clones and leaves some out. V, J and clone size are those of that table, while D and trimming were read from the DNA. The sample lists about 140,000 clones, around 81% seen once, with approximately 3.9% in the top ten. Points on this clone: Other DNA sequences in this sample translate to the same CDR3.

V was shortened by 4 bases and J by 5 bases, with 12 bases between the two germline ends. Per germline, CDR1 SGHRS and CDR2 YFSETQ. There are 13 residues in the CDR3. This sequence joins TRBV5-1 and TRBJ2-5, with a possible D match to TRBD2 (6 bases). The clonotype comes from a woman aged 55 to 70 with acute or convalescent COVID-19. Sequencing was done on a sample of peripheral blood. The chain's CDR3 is CASSLGLQETQYF. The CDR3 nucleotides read TGCGCCAGCAGCCTGGGACTCCAGGAGACCCAGTACTTC.